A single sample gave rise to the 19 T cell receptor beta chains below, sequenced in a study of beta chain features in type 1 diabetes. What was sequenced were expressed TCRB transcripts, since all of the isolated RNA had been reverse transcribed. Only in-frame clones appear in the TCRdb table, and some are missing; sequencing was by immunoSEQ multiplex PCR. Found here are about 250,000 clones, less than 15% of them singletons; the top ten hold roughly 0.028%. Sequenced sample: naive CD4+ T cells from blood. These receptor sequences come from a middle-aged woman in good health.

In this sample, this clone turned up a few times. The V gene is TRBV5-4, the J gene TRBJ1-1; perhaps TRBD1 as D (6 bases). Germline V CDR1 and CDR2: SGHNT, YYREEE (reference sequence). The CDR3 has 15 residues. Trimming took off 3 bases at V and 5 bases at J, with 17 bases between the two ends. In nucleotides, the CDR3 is TGTGCCAGCAGCTCGGCTAGCCAGGGGCGGACTGAAGCTTTCTTT. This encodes CASSSASQGRTEAFF.

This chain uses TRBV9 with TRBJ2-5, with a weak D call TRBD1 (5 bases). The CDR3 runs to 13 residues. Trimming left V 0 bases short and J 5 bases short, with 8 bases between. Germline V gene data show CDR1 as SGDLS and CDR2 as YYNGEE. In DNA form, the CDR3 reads TGTGCCAGCAGCGTAGCAGGGTTGGAGACCCAGTACTTC. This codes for CASSVAGLETQYF.

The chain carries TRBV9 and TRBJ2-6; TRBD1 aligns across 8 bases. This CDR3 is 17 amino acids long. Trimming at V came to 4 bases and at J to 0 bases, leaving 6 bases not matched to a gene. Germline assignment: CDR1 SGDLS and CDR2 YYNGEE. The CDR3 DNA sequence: TGTGCCAGCAGCATAGGGGACAGGATCTCTGGGGCCAACGTCCTGACTTTC. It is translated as CASSIGDRISGANVLTF.

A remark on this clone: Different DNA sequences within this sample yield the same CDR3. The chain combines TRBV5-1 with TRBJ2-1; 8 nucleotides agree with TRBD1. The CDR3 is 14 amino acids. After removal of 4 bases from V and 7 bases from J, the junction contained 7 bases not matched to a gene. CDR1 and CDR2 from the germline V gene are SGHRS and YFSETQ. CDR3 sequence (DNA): TGCGCCAGCAGCCTTGGACAGGGAAGGAATGAGCAGTTCTTC. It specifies CASSLGQGRNEQFF.

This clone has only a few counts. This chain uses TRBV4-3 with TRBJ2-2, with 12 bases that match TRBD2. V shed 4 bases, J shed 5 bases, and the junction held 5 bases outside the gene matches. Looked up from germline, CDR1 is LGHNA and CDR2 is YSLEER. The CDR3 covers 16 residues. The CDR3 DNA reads TGCGCCAGCAGCCGTCATACTAGCGGGGGGACCGGGGAGCTGTTTTTT. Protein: CASSRHTSGGTGELFF.

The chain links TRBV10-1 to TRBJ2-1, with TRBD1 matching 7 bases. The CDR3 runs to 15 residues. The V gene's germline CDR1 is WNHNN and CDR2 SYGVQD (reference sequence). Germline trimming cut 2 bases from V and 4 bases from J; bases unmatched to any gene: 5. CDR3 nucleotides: TGCGCCAGCAGTGAGCGGGCAGGGGGTTACAATGAGCAGTTCTTC. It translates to CASSERAGGYNEQFF.

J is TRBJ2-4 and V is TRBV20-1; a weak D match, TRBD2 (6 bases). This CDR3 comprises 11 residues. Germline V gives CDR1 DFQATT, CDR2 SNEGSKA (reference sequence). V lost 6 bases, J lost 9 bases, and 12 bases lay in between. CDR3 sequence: CSAGGLSIQYF. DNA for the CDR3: TGCAGTGCGGGGGGTCTGAGCATTCAGTACTTC.

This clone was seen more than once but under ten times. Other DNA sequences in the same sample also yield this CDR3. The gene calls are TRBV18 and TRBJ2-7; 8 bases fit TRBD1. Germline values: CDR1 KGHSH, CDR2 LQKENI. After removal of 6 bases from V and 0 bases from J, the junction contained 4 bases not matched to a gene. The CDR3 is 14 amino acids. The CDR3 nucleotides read TGTGCCAGCTCCCCGGACAGGGCCTCCTACGAGCAGTACTTC. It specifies CASSPDRASYEQYF.

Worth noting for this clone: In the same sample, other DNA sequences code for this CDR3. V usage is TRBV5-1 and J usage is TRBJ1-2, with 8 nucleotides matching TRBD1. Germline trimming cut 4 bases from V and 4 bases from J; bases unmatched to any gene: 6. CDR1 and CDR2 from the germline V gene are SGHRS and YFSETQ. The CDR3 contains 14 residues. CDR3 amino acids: CASSPPDRGYGYTF. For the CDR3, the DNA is TGCGCCAGCAGCCCTCCCGACAGGGGCTATGGCTACACCTTC.

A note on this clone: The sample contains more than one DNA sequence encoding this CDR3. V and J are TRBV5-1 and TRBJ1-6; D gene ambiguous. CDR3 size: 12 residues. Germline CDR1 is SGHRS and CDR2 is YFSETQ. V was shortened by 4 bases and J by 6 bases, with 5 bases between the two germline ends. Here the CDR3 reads CASSPGNSPLHF. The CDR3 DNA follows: TGCGCCAGCAGCCCGGGTAATTCACCCCTCCACTTT.

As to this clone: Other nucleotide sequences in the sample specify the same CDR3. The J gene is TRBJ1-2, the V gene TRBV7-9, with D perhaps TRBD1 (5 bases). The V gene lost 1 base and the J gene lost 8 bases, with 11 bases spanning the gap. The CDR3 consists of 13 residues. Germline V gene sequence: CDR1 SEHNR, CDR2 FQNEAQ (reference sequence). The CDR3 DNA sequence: TGTGCCAGCAGCTTAGGGCAGGGAGGCGGCTACACCTTC. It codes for CASSLGQGGGYTF.

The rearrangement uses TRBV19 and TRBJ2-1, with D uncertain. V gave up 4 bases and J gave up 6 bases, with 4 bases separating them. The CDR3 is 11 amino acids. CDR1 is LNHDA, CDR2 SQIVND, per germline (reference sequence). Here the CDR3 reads CASSSSNEQFF. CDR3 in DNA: TGTGCCAGTAGTAGTAGCAATGAGCAGTTCTTC.

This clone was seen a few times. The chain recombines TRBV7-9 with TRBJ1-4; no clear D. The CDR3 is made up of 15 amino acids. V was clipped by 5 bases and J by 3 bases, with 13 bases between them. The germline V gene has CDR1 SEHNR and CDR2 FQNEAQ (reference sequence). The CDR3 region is CASSPPTTANEKLFF. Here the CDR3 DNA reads TGTGCCAGCAGCCCGCCGACCACAGCTAATGAAAAACTGTTTTTT.

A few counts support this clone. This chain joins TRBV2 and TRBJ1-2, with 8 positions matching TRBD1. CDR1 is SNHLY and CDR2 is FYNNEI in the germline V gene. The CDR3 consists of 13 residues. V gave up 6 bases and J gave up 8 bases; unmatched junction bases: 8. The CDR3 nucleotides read TGTGCCAGCAGCGAGGACAGGGCTCACGGCTACACCTTC. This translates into CASSEDRAHGYTF.

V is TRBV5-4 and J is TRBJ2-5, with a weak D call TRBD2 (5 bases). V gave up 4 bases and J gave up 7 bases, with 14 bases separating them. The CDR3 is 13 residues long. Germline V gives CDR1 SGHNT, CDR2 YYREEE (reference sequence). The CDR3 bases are TGTGCCAGCAGCGTCGCGGGTTGGGGGACCCAGTACTTC. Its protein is CASSVAGWGTQYF.

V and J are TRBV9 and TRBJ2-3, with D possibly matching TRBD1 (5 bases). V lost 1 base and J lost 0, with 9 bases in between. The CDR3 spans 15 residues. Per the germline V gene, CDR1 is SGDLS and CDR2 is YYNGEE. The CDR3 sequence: CASSVRAGSTDTQYF. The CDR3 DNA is TGTGCCAGCAGCGTAAGGGCAGGGAGCACAGATACGCAGTATTTT.

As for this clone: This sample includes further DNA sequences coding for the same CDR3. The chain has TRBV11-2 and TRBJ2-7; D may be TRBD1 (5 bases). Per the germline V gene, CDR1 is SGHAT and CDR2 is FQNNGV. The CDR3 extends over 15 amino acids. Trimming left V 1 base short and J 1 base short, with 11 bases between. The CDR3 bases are TGTGCCAGCAGCTTAGTTGGGGCAGGGTCCTACGAGCAGTACTTC. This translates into CASSLVGAGSYEQYF.

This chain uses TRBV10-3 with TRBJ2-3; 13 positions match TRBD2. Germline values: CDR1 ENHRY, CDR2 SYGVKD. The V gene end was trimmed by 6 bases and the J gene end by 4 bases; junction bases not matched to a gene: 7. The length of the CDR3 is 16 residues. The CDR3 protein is CAISSTSGGAADTQYF. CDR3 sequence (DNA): TGTGCCATCAGCTCTACTAGCGGGGGGGCTGCAGATACGCAGTATTTT.

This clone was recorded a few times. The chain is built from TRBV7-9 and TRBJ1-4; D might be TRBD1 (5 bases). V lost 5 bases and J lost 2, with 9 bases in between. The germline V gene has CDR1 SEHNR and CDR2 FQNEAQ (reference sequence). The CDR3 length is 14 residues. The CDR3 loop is CASSLRQTNEKLFF. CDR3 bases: TGTGCCAGCAGCCTTAGACAGACTAATGAAAAACTGTTTTTT.